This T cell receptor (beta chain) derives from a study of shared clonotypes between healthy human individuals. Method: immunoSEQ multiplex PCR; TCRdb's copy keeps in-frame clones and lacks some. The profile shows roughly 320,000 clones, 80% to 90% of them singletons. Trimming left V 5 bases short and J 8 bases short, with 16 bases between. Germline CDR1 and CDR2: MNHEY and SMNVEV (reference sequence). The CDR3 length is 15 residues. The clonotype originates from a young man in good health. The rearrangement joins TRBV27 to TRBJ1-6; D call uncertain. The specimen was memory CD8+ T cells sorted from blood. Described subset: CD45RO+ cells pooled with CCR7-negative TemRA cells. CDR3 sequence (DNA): TGTGCCAGCAGTCCCCGTGGGCGGGCAGATTCACCCCTCCACTTT. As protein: CASSPRGRADSPLHF.